These 27 T cell receptor beta chains were sequenced from one sample in a study of T-cell reconstitution after alpha-beta-depleted transplantation in children. Unique molecular identifiers were used in preparing the TCRbeta library. One entry per CDR3 protein results from TCRdb running MiXCR on the PCR reads. This repertoire shows 380,000 or so distinct CDR3 sequences, 13% found once; its top ten account for about 4%. The input for sequencing was PBMCs, taken from the stem cell graft. All receptors come from a human donor who donated a stem cell graft to a child with Fanconi anemia.

The chain combines TRBV7-2 with TRBJ2-3; 9 bases are a match to TRBD1. V was pared by 4 bases and J by 6 bases, with 8 bases of the junction left unmatched. Germline V gene lookup returns CDR1 SGHTA and CDR2 FQGNSA. The CDR3 totals 15 residues. The CDR3 reads CASSSRTGAFDTQYF. In DNA form, the CDR3 reads TGTGCCAGCAGCTCTCGGACAGGGGCATTTGATACGCAGTATTTT.

This clonotype was observed at least ten times. This rearrangement joins TRBV4-3 to TRBJ1-1, with a weak D call TRBD1 (5 bases). V was shortened by 0 bases and J by 4 bases, with 12 bases between the two germline ends. Germline CDR1 is LGHNA and CDR2 is YSLEER. The CDR3 is 15 amino acids. The CDR3 loop is CASSQEWGLFTEAFF. The CDR3 region has the DNA TGCGCCAGCAGCCAAGAATGGGGGTTATTCACTGAAGCTTTCTTT.

This clonotype has a count of ten or more. The chain recombines TRBV5-1 with TRBJ1-1; D gene ambiguous. Germline-derived CDR1 and CDR2 are SGHRS and YFSETQ. V lost 0 bases, J lost 3 bases, and 9 bases lay in between. The length of the CDR3 is 14 residues. The CDR3 region has the DNA TGCGCCAGCAGCTTGGTAGGTTCGGACACTGAAGCTTTCTTT. It encodes CASSLVGSDTEAFF.

This clonotype occurred many times. The rearrangement joins TRBV24-1 to TRBJ2-1; D is undetermined. V was pared by 4 bases and J by 6 bases, with 15 bases between. CDR1 is KGHDR, CDR2 SFDVKD, per germline. The CDR3 sequence is 15 residues long. The CDR3 DNA reads TGTGCCACCAGTGACTCCCGAACAGATACCAATGAGCAGTTCTTC. As protein: CATSDSRTDTNEQFF.

The genes are TRBV12-3 or TRBV12-4 and TRBJ2-3; the match to TRBD1 covers 10 bases. Unmatched junction bases numbered 9, after V lost 6 bases and J lost 3 bases. The CDR3 has 16 residues. CDR3 bases: TGTGCCAGCAGCCCAGACGACAGGGGGCGGACAGATACGCAGTATTTT. It translates to CASSPDDRGRTDTQYF.

CDR3 coding DNA: TGTGCCAGCAGCACCGACACCTCAGGAAACACCATATATTTT. Its translation: CASSTDTSGNTIYF. This sequence joins TRBV7-8 and TRBJ1-3; no reliable D call. CDR1 and CDR2 from the germline V gene are SGHVS and FQNEAQ. CDR3 length: 14 amino acids. Trimming stripped 5 bases from V and 4 bases from J, with 12 bases between.

The V gene is TRBV20-1, the J gene TRBJ2-1; the D is unclear. The CDR3 sequence is 16 residues long. Germline values: CDR1 DFQATT, CDR2 SNEGSKA (reference sequence). The V and J ends lost 3 bases and 0 bases respectively, with 15 bases between them. CDR3 coding DNA: TGCAGTGCTAGCCCCATCACGGCGGACTCCTACAATGAGCAGTTCTTC. This translates into CSASPITADSYNEQFF.

The rearrangement links TRBV3-1 to TRBJ2-3, with D possibly TRBD1 on 6 matching bases. The CDR3 is made up of 17 amino acids. CDR1 is LGHDT and CDR2 is YNNKEL in the germline V gene (reference sequence). The ends were cut back, 3 bases at V and 4 bases at J, with 20 bases in the middle. The CDR3 coding sequence is TGTGCCAGCAGCCAGGGGATTAGGGTAAGGGGGTCAGATACGCAGTATTTT. It translates to CASSQGIRVRGSDTQYF.

This clonotype has a handful of counts. The chain couples TRBV10-3 to TRBJ2-3; no reliable D call. Trimming stripped 10 bases from V and 0 bases from J, with 14 bases between. The CDR3 is made up of 14 amino acids. Germline CDR1 ENHRY, CDR2 SYGVKD. Written as DNA, the CDR3 is TGTGCCACCGCAACGTCCTCTAGCACAGATACGCAGTATTTT. Translated: CATATSSSTDTQYF.

This clonotype has a handful of counts. In nucleotides, the CDR3 is TGTGCCAGCAGCCAAGACAGGGCTTATTACAATGAGCAGTTCTTC. Its protein is CASSQDRAYYNEQFF. This chain uses TRBV3-1 with TRBJ2-1; D perhaps matches TRBD1 (5 bases). CDR1 and CDR2 (germline): LGHDT, YNNKEL (reference sequence). Trimming took off 0 bases at V and 4 bases at J, with 10 bases between the two ends. CDR3 length: 15 residues.

This clonotype was detected a few times. V gene TRBV6-4 combines with J gene TRBJ1-6, with 12 bases aligning to TRBD1. Trimming removed 6 bases from V and 0 bases from J; junction bases left unmatched: 9. Germline loops: CDR1 MRHNA, CDR2 SNTAGT. This CDR3 contains 19 residues. Here the CDR3 reads CASSPRDRGPSSYNSPLHF. For the CDR3, the DNA is TGTGCCAGCAGCCCCCGGGACAGGGGGCCCAGCTCCTATAATTCACCCCTCCACTTT.

The rearrangement uses TRBV5-6 and TRBJ2-7; 7 bases line up with TRBD2. With V trimmed by 3 bases and J by 1 base, 7 bases remained unmatched. Germline CDR1 reads SGHDT; CDR2 reads YYEEEE. The CDR3 totals 15 residues. CDR3: CASSSPGEGSYEQYF. The DNA of the CDR3 is TGTGCCAGCAGCTCCCCTGGGGAGGGATCCTACGAGCAGTACTTC.

This clonotype was found a few times. The chain recombines TRBV6-2 or TRBV6-3 with TRBJ1-5; no clear D. V gave up 10 bases and J gave up 4 bases, with 11 bases separating them. The germline CDR1 and CDR2 sequences are MNHEY and SVGEGT. CDR3 length: 12 residues. The CDR3 nucleotides read TGTGCCATACAGAAGAATAATCAGCCCCAGCATTTT. Amino acid sequence: CAIQKNNQPQHF.

This clonotype was picked up one time. This chain uses TRBV7-8 with TRBJ2-3, with TRBD1 matching over 7 bases. This CDR3 is built from 16 residues. V gave up 1 base and J gave up 3 bases; unmatched junction bases: 7. CDR1 and CDR2 from the germline V gene are SGHVS and FQNEAQ. CDR3 sequence: CASSLGSRGLTDTQYF. The CDR3 DNA reads TGTGCCAGCAGCTTAGGATCTAGGGGGCTGACAGATACGCAGTATTTT.

This clonotype has at least ten counts. The CDR3 region has the DNA TGCAGTGCTCCACTAGCGGGGGGATACAAGAGAACCCAGTACTTC. Protein: CSAPLAGGYKRTQYF. V is TRBV20-1 and J is TRBJ2-5; 12 nucleotides align to TRBD2. J was trimmed by 8 bases and V by 5 bases; bases with no gene match: 12. The CDR3 is 15 residues long. The germline CDR1 and CDR2 sequences are DFQATT and SNEGSKA (reference sequence).

This clonotype was counted ten times or more. This sequence joins TRBV2 and TRBJ2-1; D gene uncertain. This CDR3 is built from 16 residues. Germline assignment: CDR1 SNHLY and CDR2 FYNNEI. The germline V and J ends were trimmed by 6 bases and 11 bases, with 26 bases remaining between them. The CDR3 coding sequence is TGTGCCAGCAGCAGCTTTTCCAATCTCCGAGCTATCAAGCAGTTCTTC. It encodes CASSSFSNLRAIKQFF.

This clonotype occurred many times. The chain couples TRBV4-3 to TRBJ2-3; the match to TRBD2 covers 12 bases. V lost 0 bases, J lost 3 bases, and 10 bases stayed unmatched. The V gene's germline CDR1 is LGHNA and CDR2 YSLEER. The CDR3 length is 19 residues. The CDR3 reads CASSQDLRTSGVGTDTQYF. The CDR3 coding sequence is TGCGCCAGCAGCCAAGATCTAAGGACTAGCGGGGTTGGTACAGATACGCAGTATTTT.

This clonotype was seen more than once but under ten times. The gene calls are TRBV4-1 and TRBJ2-1; 7 positions agree with TRBD2. Per germline, CDR1 MGHRA and CDR2 YSYEKL. J gave up 3 bases and V 4 bases, and 9 bases lay outside the gene matches. The CDR3 extends over 16 amino acids. The CDR3 spells CASSLGGTTVYNEQFF. Here the CDR3 DNA reads TGCGCCAGCAGCCTTGGCGGGACTACCGTCTACAATGAGCAGTTCTTC.

The chain couples TRBV5-1 to TRBJ2-2; D gene unclear. CDR1 SGHRS and CDR2 YFSETQ come from the germline V gene. This CDR3 comprises 14 residues. The ends were cut back, 1 base at V and 6 bases at J, with 10 bases in the middle. The chain's CDR3 is CASSLHESAGELFF. The CDR3 nucleotides read TGCGCCAGCAGCTTGCATGAAAGCGCCGGGGAGCTGTTTTTT.

This rearrangement joins TRBV20-1 to TRBJ2-1, with a possible D match to TRBD1 (7 bases). The V end was cut by 5 bases, the J end by 5 bases, with 25 bases between. The CDR3 totals 17 residues. Looked up from germline, CDR1 is DFQATT and CDR2 is SNEGSKA (reference sequence). As DNA, the CDR3 is TGCAGTGCTGGGAAGGCAGGGGGGAACAATTGGGACAATGAGCAGTTCTTC. It is translated as CSAGKAGGNNWDNEQFF.

This clonotype was observed a handful of times. The chain is built from TRBV27 and TRBJ1-2; D gene unclear. The CDR3 covers 15 residues. In germline, CDR1 is MNHEY, CDR2 SMNVEV (reference sequence). The V gene lost 4 bases and the J gene lost 0 bases, with 12 bases spanning the gap. CDR3 sequence (DNA): TGTGCCAGCAGTTCCAACTCATTTGCTAACTATGGCTACACCTTC. The encoded protein is CASSSNSFANYGYTF.

V and J are TRBV14 and TRBJ2-2; the D gene could be TRBD1 or TRBD2 (5 bases each). V lost 4 bases, J lost 6 bases, and 15 bases lay in between. CDR3 length: 15 amino acids. Germline lookup yields CDR1 SGHDN and CDR2 FVKESK. The CDR3: CASSPLRWGSGELFF. The CDR3 DNA sequence: TGTGCCAGCAGCCCCCTAAGGTGGGGGTCCGGGGAGCTGTTTTTT.

This clonotype was seen more than once but under ten times. This chain uses TRBV25-1 with TRBJ1-2, with D unresolved. Germline CDR1 is MGHDK and CDR2 is SYGVNS. V was trimmed by 2 bases and J by 7 bases, leaving 8 bases between them. The CDR3 is 12 residues long. CDR3 protein: CASSESGSGYTF. As DNA, the CDR3 is TGTGCCAGCAGTGAAAGTGGCTCTGGCTACACCTTC.

In its sample, this clonotype was seen many times. The chain uses TRBV28 and TRBJ2-3; TRBD2 might be the D (5 bases). Between the trimmed V and J ends, which lost 2 bases and 1 base, there was a span of 10 bases. The germline V gene encodes CDR1 MDHEN and CDR2 SYDVKM. CDR3 length: 15 amino acids. The CDR3 here is CASSLRGLGTDTQYF. In nucleotides, the CDR3 is TGTGCCAGCAGTTTACGAGGGCTTGGCACAGATACGCAGTATTTT.

This chain links TRBV29-1 with TRBJ2-5, with 8 bases aligning to TRBD1. The CDR3 is 12 amino acids. V was pared by 6 bases and J by 4 bases, with 4 bases of the junction left unmatched. CDR1 and CDR2 from the germline V gene are SQVTM and ANQGSEA. CDR3 sequence (DNA): TGCAGCGTGGATGACAGGGGAGAGACCCAGTACTTC. As protein: CSVDDRGETQYF.

The CDR3 sequence is CASATSGVNEQFF. Written as DNA, the CDR3 is TGTGCCAGCGCGACTAGCGGGGTCAATGAGCAGTTCTTC. The chain recombines TRBV12-3 or TRBV12-4 with TRBJ2-1, with 11 bases aligning to TRBD2. The CDR3 spans 13 residues. Losses at the gene ends were 8 bases for V and 6 bases for J; bases not matched to a gene: 3.

This clonotype was seen ten or more times. The CDR3 DNA is TGTGCCAGCAGCCGAGGGGCACCGACGCCTAACTATGGCTACACCTTC. It translates to CASSRGAPTPNYGYTF. This chain uses TRBV6-5 with TRBJ1-2, with a possible D match to TRBD1 (5 bases). Germline assignment: CDR1 MNHEY and CDR2 SVGAGI. V lost 6 bases and J lost 0, with 17 bases in between. The CDR3 is 16 amino acids.